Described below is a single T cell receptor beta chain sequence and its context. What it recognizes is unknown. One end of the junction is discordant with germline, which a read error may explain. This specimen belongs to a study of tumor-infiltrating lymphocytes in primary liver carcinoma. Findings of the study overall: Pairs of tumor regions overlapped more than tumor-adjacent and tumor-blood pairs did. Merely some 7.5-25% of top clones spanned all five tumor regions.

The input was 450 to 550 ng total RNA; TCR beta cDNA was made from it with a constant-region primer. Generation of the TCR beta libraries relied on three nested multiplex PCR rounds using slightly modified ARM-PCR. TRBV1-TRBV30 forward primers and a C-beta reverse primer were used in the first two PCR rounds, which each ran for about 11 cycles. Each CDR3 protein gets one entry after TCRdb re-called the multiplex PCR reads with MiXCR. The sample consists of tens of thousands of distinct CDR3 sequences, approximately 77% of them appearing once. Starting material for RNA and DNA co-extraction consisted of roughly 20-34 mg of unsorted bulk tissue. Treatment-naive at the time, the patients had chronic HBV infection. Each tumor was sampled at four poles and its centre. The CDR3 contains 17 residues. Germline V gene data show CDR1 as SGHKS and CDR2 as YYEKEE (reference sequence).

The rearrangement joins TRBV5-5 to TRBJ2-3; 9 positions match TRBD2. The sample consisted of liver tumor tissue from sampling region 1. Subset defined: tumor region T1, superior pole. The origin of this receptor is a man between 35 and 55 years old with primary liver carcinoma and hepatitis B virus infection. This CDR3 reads CTSSLGLASGATDKQYF. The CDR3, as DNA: TGTACCAGCAGCTTGGGGTTAGCTAGCGGGGCCACAGATAAGCAGTATTTT.